Each of the 13 T cell receptor beta chains below was sequenced from the same sample in a study of neurological immune-mediated disorders (dated by TCRdb to the late 2010s). Libraries were made using 5' RACE. TCRdb shows the sequencer as Illumina HiSeq 2500. TCRdb ran its own pipeline on the public reads, namely fastp trimming at Q25 and MiXCR clone calling, and kept in-frame beta chains. Rows merge per CDR3 protein into single entries with the most common DNA and genes. For this sample the table gives about 80,000 distinct CDR3 sequences, of which 3.5% to 5.5% were detected only once. Jointly, the top ten make up around 6% of the sample. The time point tag for this specimen amounts to: longitudinal time-point 3. The sequenced material came from PBMCs. The receptors shown here come from a woman aged 60-75 years with multiple sclerosis.

Comments on this clonotype: This sequence may be a read error, since a much larger clone differs from it by one base. The J gene is TRBJ2-1, the V gene TRBV5-1, with 7 bases aligning to TRBD2. This CDR3 has 15 residues. Germline loops: CDR1 SGHRS, CDR2 YFSETQ. This CDR3 is CTSSGAGSSYNEQFF. DNA for the CDR3: TGCACCAGCAGCGGGGCTGGGAGCTCCTACAATGAGCAGTTCTTC.

In its sample, this clonotype ranks as medium-sized. J is TRBJ1-2 and V is TRBV27, with D possibly TRBD1 on 5 matching bases. The CDR3 extends over 14 amino acids. The V gene's germline CDR1 is MNHEY and CDR2 SMNVEV (reference sequence). Deletions cut 1 base from V and 7 bases from J, with 13 bases between. The CDR3 sequence is CASSLLGPTAGYTF. In nucleotides, the CDR3 is TGTGCCAGCAGTTTATTGGGACCCACGGCTGGCTACACCTTC.

This clonotype was seen ten or more times. The chain has TRBV20-1 and TRBJ1-5; D is possibly TRBD1 (5 bases). Looked up from germline, CDR1 is DFQATT and CDR2 is SNEGSKA (reference sequence). CDR3 length equals 16 residues. V lost 3 bases and J 3 bases, leaving 18 bases between the germline ends. CDR3 coding DNA: TGCAGTGCTAGGACGGTCCAGGGAACCTACAATCAGCCCCAGCATTTT. This sequence encodes CSARTVQGTYNQPQHF.

This clonotype was recorded at least ten times. The rearrangement links TRBV3-1 to TRBJ1-4; tentative D call: TRBD1 (5 bases). CDR1 LGHDT and CDR2 YNNKEL come from the germline V gene (reference sequence). The CDR3 is 14 residues long. V shed 4 bases and J shed 4 bases, with 10 bases lying between them. The CDR3, as DNA: TGTGCCAGCAGCCCGCCGGGGGTTAATGAAAAACTGTTTTTT. Translating gives CASSPPGVNEKLFF.

This clonotype occurred many times. The V gene is TRBV7-2, the J gene TRBJ1-3; 8 bases match TRBD1. V was clipped by 4 bases and J by 2 bases; unmatched bases: 7. The CDR3 runs 16 residues. Germline CDR1 and CDR2: SGHTA and FQGNSA. CDR3 sequence: CASSWRQGRTGNTIYF. In nucleotides, the CDR3 is TGTGCCAGCAGCTGGAGACAGGGGCGGACTGGAAACACCATATATTTT.

In this sample, this clonotype turned up many times. The chain combines TRBV24-1 with TRBJ2-3; D call uncertain. The germline V and J ends were trimmed by 7 bases and 0 bases, with 10 bases remaining between them. The CDR3 consists of 14 residues. Germline CDR1 is KGHDR and CDR2 is SFDVKD. Here the CDR3 DNA reads TGTGCCACCAGCCAGTGGGGTAGCACAGATACGCAGTATTTT. Its protein product is CATSQWGSTDTQYF.

This clonotype was observed at least ten times. V gene TRBV20-1 combines with J gene TRBJ1-5; TRBD1 matches at 7 bases. V gave up 6 bases and J gave up 0 bases; unmatched junction bases: 14. Germline V lookup: CDR1 DFQATT, CDR2 SNEGSKA (reference sequence). The CDR3 is made up of 17 amino acids. Here the CDR3 reads CSAKPGQHLFSNQPQHF. The DNA for the CDR3 is TGCAGTGCCAAACCGGGACAGCATCTCTTTAGCAATCAGCCCCAGCATTTT.

This clonotype occurred many times. The V gene is TRBV20-1, the J gene TRBJ1-6, with a possible D match to TRBD1 (5 bases). V lost 2 bases and J 6 bases, leaving 20 bases between the germline ends. Germline V gene lookup returns CDR1 DFQATT and CDR2 SNEGSKA (reference sequence). CDR3 size: 17 residues. The CDR3 bases are TGCAGTGCTAGAAGTGGGGGAGGGACCTGGGGTAATTCACCCCTCCACTTT. Translated: CSARSGGGTWGNSPLHF.

This clonotype was recorded at least ten times. The CDR3 protein is CSAATGSLNTEAFF. As DNA, the CDR3 is TGCAGTGCGGCGACAGGTTCTTTGAACACTGAAGCTTTCTTT. This chain uses TRBV20-1 with TRBJ1-1; D possibly corresponds to TRBD1 (6 bases). V was trimmed by 6 bases and J by 0 bases, leaving 14 bases between them. This CDR3 has 14 residues. The germline V gene has CDR1 DFQATT and CDR2 SNEGSKA (reference sequence).

This clonotype was detected many times. The chain combines TRBV29-1 with TRBJ2-7; D gene uncertain. Trimming cost V 7 bases and J 3 bases, with 10 bases left between them. From germline, CDR1 is SQVTM and CDR2 ANQGSEA. The CDR3 spans 11 residues. CDR3 nucleotide sequence: TGCAGCGCTTATGCAGGCTACGAGCAGTACTTC. It encodes CSAYAGYEQYF.

In its sample, this clonotype was seen many times. The chain uses TRBV5-1 and TRBJ1-5; no reliable D call. CDR3 length: 14 residues. Germline assignment: CDR1 SGHRS and CDR2 YFSETQ. Trimming pared 4 bases from V and 3 bases from J, leaving 11 bases between. The CDR3: CASSPGILNQPQHF. The DNA for the CDR3 is TGCGCCAGCAGCCCGGGGATCCTCAATCAGCCCCAGCATTTT.

This clonotype appeared many times. The genes are TRBV5-1 and TRBJ2-1, with 10 nucleotides matching TRBD2. Looked up from germline, CDR1 is SGHRS and CDR2 is YFSETQ. The trim removed 4 bases at V and 4 bases at J, leaving 5 bases unmatched. The CDR3 is 15 residues long. The CDR3 protein is CASSISGGTYNEQFF. Written as DNA, the CDR3 is TGCGCCAGCAGCATTAGCGGGGGGACGTACAATGAGCAGTTCTTC.

Many counts were recorded for this clonotype. The chain combines TRBV20-1 with TRBJ2-3, with 8 bases aligning to TRBD2. The CDR3 has 15 residues. The V segment lost 6 bases and the J segment 8 bases; nucleotides outside the gene matches: 16. Germline V lookup: CDR1 DFQATT, CDR2 SNEGSKA (reference sequence). Written as DNA, the CDR3 is TGCAGTGCGCCACCTCACGGGGGGGCTGAGGTTACGCAGTATTTT. This encodes CSAPPHGGAEVTQYF.